This T cell receptor beta chain originates from a study of blood T cells in healthy people across ages. Then a second PCR, running about 6 to 12 cycles, was carried out with a sample-barcoded 5' primer and a J-beta primer mix. Each CDR3 protein gets one entry after TCRdb re-called the 5' RACE reads with MiXCR. The table includes about 1.6 million distinct CDR3 sequences, roughly a third detected once. This CDR3 is 16 amino acids long. Germline V lookup: CDR1 DFQATT, CDR2 SNEGSKA (reference sequence). The V gene end was trimmed by 4 bases and the J gene end by 5 bases; junction bases not matched to a gene: 13.

Sequencing input: blood. This receptor was identified in a woman in her 30s in good health. V and J are TRBV20-1 and TRBJ2-5; 10 bases agree with TRBD2. DNA of the CDR3: TGCAGTGCTACCCTGTGGACTAGCGGAACTGTGGAGACCCAGTACTTC. Amino acid sequence: CSATLWTSGTVETQYF.